Shown below are 20 T cell receptor beta chains from a single sample sequenced in a study of metastatic and nonmetastatic thyroid tumors. Patients had received no treatment of any kind before thyroid surgery. With MiXCR, TCRdb called clones anew from the PCR reads. The table has about 35,000 clones, approximately 20% seen once. The specimen sequenced was blood. The receptors stem from a female donor with papillary thyroid cancer or a benign thyroid nodule (not recorded which). Some clones in this sample may be carry-over from other donors' samples.

This sequence joins TRBV6-1 and TRBJ1-2; D is unclear. CDR3 length equals 13 residues. V was clipped by 1 base and J by 10 bases, with 13 bases between them. Germline V CDR1 and CDR2: MNHNS, SASEGT. The CDR3 region is CASSEEIFWVYTF. CDR3 DNA: TGTGCCAGCAGTGAAGAGATCTTCTGGGTCTACACCTTC.

There are a few counts of this clone. The CDR3 carries no conserved terminal phenylalanine or tryptophan, so it likely arises from a read error. The CDR3 nucleotides read TGTGCCAGCAGTGGAGCGGCAGGGGGCTTGTTCTATGGCTACACCCTC. Residues: CASSGAAGGLFYGYTL. The chain combines TRBV6-1 with TRBJ1-2; 8 bases are shared with TRBD1. Unmatched junction bases numbered 11, after V lost 4 bases and J lost 4 bases. The CDR3 spans 16 residues. The germline gives CDR1 MNHNS, CDR2 SASEGT.

There are many counts of this clone. This sequence joins TRBV20-1 and TRBJ2-1; TRBD1 aligns across 10 bases. The CDR3 length is 13 residues. CDR1 is DFQATT and CDR2 is SNEGSKA in the germline V gene (reference sequence). Trimming took 6 bases from V and 8 from J; bases not matched to a gene: 7. The CDR3 DNA follows: TGCAGTGCAGAGCCCGGGACAGGGGATGAGCAGTTCTTC. It encodes CSAEPGTGDEQFF.

There are many counts of this clone. V gene TRBV6-1 combines with J gene TRBJ2-6, with D uncertain. V was pared by 6 bases and J by 1 base, with 10 bases between. This CDR3 comprises 15 residues. Looked up from germline, CDR1 is MNHNS and CDR2 is SASEGT. The CDR3 DNA follows: TGTGCCAGCAGCGAGTACTTTTCTGGGGCCAACGTCCTGACTTTC. It yields the protein CASSEYFSGANVLTF.

This clone has a count of ten or more. This CDR3 is also generated by other DNA sequences in the sample. The chain has TRBV11-1 and TRBJ2-2; the match to TRBD2 covers 8 bases. J gave up 0 bases and V 5 bases, and 5 bases lay outside the gene matches. Germline CDR1 is SGHAT and CDR2 is FQDESV (reference sequence). The CDR3 sequence is 16 residues long. The CDR3 region is CASSPQGLANTGELFF. The CDR3 bases are TGTGCCAGCAGCCCACAGGGACTAGCGAACACCGGGGAGCTGTTTTTT.

This clone showed up many times. This chain uses TRBV20-1 with TRBJ2-1; 14 bases agree with TRBD2. V lost 8 bases to trimming and J lost 8 bases; unmatched junction nucleotides: 5. In germline, CDR1 is DFQATT, CDR2 SNEGSKA (reference sequence). The CDR3 covers 13 residues. The CDR3 coding sequence is TGCAGTCCCGGACTAGCGGGAGGCGATGAGCAGTTCTTC. Translating gives CSPGLAGGDEQFF.

This chain joins TRBV10-1 and TRBJ1-1; 8 bases map to TRBD1. V lost 5 bases to trimming and J lost 4 bases; unmatched junction nucleotides: 6. The CDR3 is 14 residues long. The germline V gene has CDR1 WNHNN and CDR2 SYGVQD (reference sequence). CDR3 protein: CASSHTGGATEAFF. CDR3 coding DNA: TGCGCCAGCAGTCATACAGGGGGAGCCACTGAAGCTTTCTTT.

Concerning this clone: A much larger clone differs from this one at a single base, so this may be a read error. The chain recombines TRBV11-2 with TRBJ2-5, with TRBD2 as a possible D gene (5 bases). This CDR3 is 16 amino acids long. Trimming cost V 5 bases and J 7 bases, with 23 bases left between them. Germline V lookup: CDR1 SGHAT, CDR2 FQNNGV. In DNA, the CDR3 is TGTGCCAGCAGCCCTCTAGGGTGGGGAGTGGATGGGACCCAGTACTTC. Its protein is CASSPLGWGVDGTQYF.

This clone was observed a few times. V and J are TRBV6-1 and TRBJ1-1; D not certain. Germline CDR1 MNHNS, CDR2 SASEGT. V lost 7 bases, J lost 8 bases, and 14 bases lay in between. The CDR3 covers 12 residues. The DNA of the CDR3 is TGTGCCAGCATCCCACCTAGGGTCGAAGCTTTCTTT. This sequence encodes CASIPPRVEAFF.

Only a few counts were recorded for this clone. A much larger clonotype is one base distant, so this may be a read error. The J gene is TRBJ1-4, the V gene TRBV5-6, with a possible D match to TRBD1 (5 bases). The CDR3 is 17 residues long. With 1 base removed from V and 10 bases from J, the gap between germline ends came to 23 bases. The germline CDR1 and CDR2 sequences are SGHDT and YYEEEE. CDR3 sequence: CASSLTRTTKRDGKLFF. Here the CDR3 DNA reads TGTGCCAGCAGCTTGACCCGGACAACAAAAAGGGATGGAAAACTGTTTTTT.

The table lists this clone with many counts. The chain employs TRBV11-2 and TRBJ2-7; 15 positions match TRBD2. The germline V gene encodes CDR1 SGHAT and CDR2 FQNNGV. V gave up 5 bases and J gave up 7 bases; unmatched junction bases: 6. The CDR3 length is 15 residues. Here the CDR3 DNA reads TGTGCCAGCAGCCACTGGACTAGCGGGAGGGAAGAGCAGTACTTC. Its protein product is CASSHWTSGREEQYF.

In its sample, this clone was seen many times. This rearrangement joins TRBV2 to TRBJ2-2; D is undetermined. CDR3 length: 11 residues. V was trimmed by 7 bases and J by 5 bases, leaving 5 bases between them. Germline CDR1 is SNHLY and CDR2 is FYNNEI. This CDR3 reads CASTRTGELFF. Written as DNA, the CDR3 is TGTGCCAGCACCCGAACCGGGGAGCTGTTTTTT.

Remarks on this clone: A read error may be the cause here, since a much bigger clone is one base away. This chain joins TRBV9 and TRBJ2-2; D not certain. Per germline, CDR1 SGDLS and CDR2 YYNGEE. This CDR3 is 12 amino acids long. The V end was cut by 0 bases, the J end by 8 bases, with 5 bases between. Here the CDR3 reads CASSVGVGELFF. The CDR3, as DNA: TGTGCCAGCAGCGTAGGAGTGGGGGAGCTGTTTTTT.

This clone was seen a handful of times. This chain uses TRBV24-1 with TRBJ2-2, with D possibly being TRBD1 (6 bases). Germline V gene data show CDR1 as KGHDR and CDR2 as SFDVKD. V was clipped by 3 bases and J by 5 bases, with 21 bases between them. The CDR3 covers 18 residues. CDR3 DNA sequence: TGTGCCACCAGTGATGACCGGGACACCCGAGGCATTACCGGGGAGCTGTTTTTT. The encoded protein is CATSDDRDTRGITGELFF.

Details on this clone: At one of its ends the junction is not consistent with the germline gene, which may arise from a read error. The chain employs TRBV6-1 and TRBJ1-6; no definite D call. The CDR3 consists of 14 residues. CDR1 is MNHNS and CDR2 is SASEGT in the germline V gene. CDR3 sequence (DNA): TGTGCCAGATCTACCGGGTCCCATAATTCACCCATCCACTTT. Translating it yields CARSTGSHNSPIHF.

This clone was observed many times. The gene calls are TRBV9 and TRBJ1-6, with unresolved D. Germline V CDR1 and CDR2: SGDLS, YYNGEE. The V and J ends lost 0 bases and 7 bases respectively, with 5 bases between them. The CDR3 consists of 13 residues. The CDR3 is CASSVDGNSPLHF. DNA of the CDR3: TGTGCCAGCAGCGTAGACGGCAATTCACCCCTCCACTTT.

The table lists this clone with many counts. The V and J genes are TRBV4-3 and TRBJ2-2, with D tentatively TRBD1 (5 bases). Deletions cut 0 bases from V and 2 bases from J, with 10 bases between. Germline assignment: CDR1 LGHNA and CDR2 YSLEER. CDR3 length: 16 amino acids. The CDR3, as DNA: TGCGCCAGCAGCCAAGAAACAGGAGTAAACACCGGGGAGCTGTTTTTT. It encodes CASSQETGVNTGELFF.

V gene TRBV20-1 combines with J gene TRBJ1-2, with a tentative D call TRBD1 (6 bases). Trimming cost V 0 bases and J 3 bases, with 17 bases left between them. The germline CDR1 and CDR2 sequences are DFQATT and SNEGSKA (reference sequence). This CDR3 is 16 amino acids long. This CDR3 reads CSARDASEGDYYGYTF. As DNA, the CDR3 is TGCAGTGCTAGAGACGCCTCCGAGGGGGATTACTATGGCTACACCTTC.

V and J are TRBV28 and TRBJ2-1; TRBD2 matches at 12 bases. This CDR3 is 14 amino acids long. Germline V gene lookup returns CDR1 MDHEN and CDR2 SYDVKM. The ends lost 6 bases at V and 8 bases at J; junction bases unmatched: 5. Here the CDR3 reads CASSSSGRAYEQFF. The CDR3 region has the DNA TGTGCCAGCAGCTCTAGCGGGAGGGCCTATGAGCAGTTCTTC.

This clone occurred many times. The rearrangement uses TRBV7-3 and TRBJ2-1; D assignment may be TRBD1 or TRBD2 (5 bases each). Trimming left V 4 bases short and J 8 bases short, with 15 bases between. CDR3 length equals 14 residues. Germline lookup yields CDR1 SGHTA and CDR2 FQGTGA. The DNA for the CDR3 is TGTGCCAGCAGCTCGGGACCGAGGGGTTATGAGCAGTTCTTC. Its protein product is CASSSGPRGYEQFF.